These T cell receptor beta chains were read from a single sample in a study of beta chain features in type 1 diabetes. TCRdb's table, derived via immunoSEQ multiplex PCR, lists solely in-frame clones and lacks some. This repertoire shows 150,000 or so clones, over 55% found once; its top ten account for 0.08% to 0.095%. Source material: naive CD4+ T cells from blood. These receptors were taken from a man younger than 45 with type 1 diabetes. Each CDR3 is given with its conserved first and last residue. D genes are given only for firm matches. Clone size, where shown, is once, few, many, or a class for clones that have expanded.

clone_size,v_call,j_call,d_call,cdr3_aa,cdr3_nt
-,TRBV30,TRBJ2-7,-,CAWTKGQSYEQYF,TGTGCCTGGACCAAAGGACAGAGCTACGAGCAGTACTTC
-,TRBV23-1,TRBJ1-6,-,CASSQSGTLNSPLHF,TGCGCCAGCAGTCAATCCGGGACCCTAAATTCACCCCTCCACTTT
-,TRBV9,TRBJ1-2,-,CASWRGYNGYTF,TGTGCCAGCTGGAGAGGGTACAATGGCTACACCTTC
-,TRBV9,TRBJ1-1,TRBD1,CASSVTRDRAEAFF,TGTGCCAGCAGCGTCACAAGGGACAGGGCCGAAGCTTTCTTT
-,TRBV7-2,TRBJ2-5,-,CASSFQETQYF,TGTGCCAGCAGCTTCCAAGAGACCCAGTACTTC
-,TRBV19,TRBJ2-5,TRBD1,CASSRWGQGRQETQYF,TGTGCCAGTAGTAGATGGGGACAGGGTCGGCAAGAGACCCAGTACTTC
-,TRBV7-9,TRBJ2-7,-,CASSPEGLRGQYF,TGTGCCAGCAGCCCGGAGGGGCTACGAGGGCAGTACTTC
-,TRBV29-1,TRBJ1-1,-,CSVVRLTGTTEAFF,TGCAGCGTGGTTAGACTAACAGGGACCACTGAAGCTTTCTTT
few,TRBV25-1,TRBJ1-2,-,CASSGQSSGYTF,TGTGCCAGCAGTGGCCAAAGTTCTGGCTACACCTTC
-,TRBV30,TRBJ1-1,TRBD1,CATRDRNTEAFF,TGTGCCACCAGGGACAGGAACACTGAAGCTTTCTTT
-,TRBV30,TRBJ2-1,TRBD2,CAWTLAGDYNEQFF,TGTGCCTGGACCCTAGCGGGGGACTACAATGAGCAGTTCTTC
few,TRBV21-1,TRBJ2-1,-,CASPNGEGQKFF,TGTGCCAGCCCTAACGGGGAGGGGCAGAAGTTCTTC
-,TRBV4-3,TRBJ2-6,-,CASSRQITGANVLTF,TGCGCCAGCAGCCGACAGATAACTGGGGCCAACGTCCTGACTTTC
few,TRBV29-1,TRBJ2-3,TRBD1,CSGPGTGDSTDTQYF,TGCAGCGGACCCGGGACAGGGGACAGCACAGATACGCAGTATTTT
-,TRBV30,TRBJ1-5,TRBD1,CAWSWPGGPGQPQHF,TGTGCCTGGAGTTGGCCAGGGGGCCCGGGCCAGCCCCAGCATTTT
-,TRBV9,TRBJ2-1,-,CASSVGGAGLGQFF,TGTGCCAGCAGCGTAGGAGGGGCAGGTCTAGGGCAGTTCTTC
-,TRBV15,TRBJ1-4,-,CATSSGRANEKLFF,TGTGCCACCAGCAGCGGCAGGGCGAATGAAAAACTGTTTTTT
once,TRBV29-1,TRBJ2-3,TRBD1,CSVEQAGGLHTDTQYF,TGCAGCGTTGAACAGGCAGGGGGCCTTCACACAGATACGCAGTATTTT
-,TRBV30,TRBJ2-3,-,CAWSVTSGTQYF,TGTGCCTGGAGTGTTACTAGTGGTACGCAGTATTTT
few,TRBV29-1,TRBJ2-4,-,CSVEEPRGIQYF,TGCAGCGTTGAAGAACCCCGGGGCATTCAGTACTTC
-,TRBV30,TRBJ2-6,-,CAWRYRQSSSGANVLTF,TGTGCCTGGAGATATAGACAGAGCAGCTCTGGGGCCAACGTCCTGACTTTC
-,TRBV10-2,TRBJ1-3,TRBD1,CASSATGGENTIYF,TGCGCCAGCAGTGCAACAGGGGGCGAAAACACCATATATTTT